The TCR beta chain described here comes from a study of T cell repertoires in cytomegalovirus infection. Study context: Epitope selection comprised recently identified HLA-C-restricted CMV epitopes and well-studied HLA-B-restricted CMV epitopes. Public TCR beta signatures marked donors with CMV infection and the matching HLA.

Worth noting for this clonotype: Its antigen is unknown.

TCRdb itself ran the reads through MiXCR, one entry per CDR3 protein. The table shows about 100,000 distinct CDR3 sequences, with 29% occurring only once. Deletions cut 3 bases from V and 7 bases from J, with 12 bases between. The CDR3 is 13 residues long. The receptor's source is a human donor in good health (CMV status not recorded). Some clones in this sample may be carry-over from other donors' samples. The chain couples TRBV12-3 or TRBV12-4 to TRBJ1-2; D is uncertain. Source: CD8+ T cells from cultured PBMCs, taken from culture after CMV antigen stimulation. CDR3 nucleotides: TGTGCCAGCAGTTTCGGCCCAGTCGTTGGCTACACCTTC. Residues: CASSFGPVVGYTF.